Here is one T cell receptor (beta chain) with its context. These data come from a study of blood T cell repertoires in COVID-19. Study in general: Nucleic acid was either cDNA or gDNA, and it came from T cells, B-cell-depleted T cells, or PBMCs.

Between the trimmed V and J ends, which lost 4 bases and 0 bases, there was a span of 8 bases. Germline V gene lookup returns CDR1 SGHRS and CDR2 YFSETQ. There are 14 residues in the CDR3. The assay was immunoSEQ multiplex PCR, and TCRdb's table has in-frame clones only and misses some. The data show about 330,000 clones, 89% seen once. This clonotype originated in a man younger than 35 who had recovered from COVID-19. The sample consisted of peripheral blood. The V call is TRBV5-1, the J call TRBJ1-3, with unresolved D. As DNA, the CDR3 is TGCGCCAGCAGCCCCTATAGCTCTGGAAACACCATATATTTT. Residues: CASSPYSSGNTIYF.